What follows are 32 T cell receptor beta chains derived from one specimen sequenced in a study of early T cells in non-severe SARS-CoV-2 infection. TCRdb called the 5' RACE reads again in MiXCR, with one record for every CDR3 protein. The table lists tens of thousands of distinct CDR3 sequences, more than 3.5% of them singletons. Specimen: whole blood. The receptors originated from an adult who was a healthcare worker with PCR-confirmed SARS-CoV-2 infection or an uninfected control (not recorded which).

This clonotype was found many times. This chain links TRBV20-1 with TRBJ1-2; 7 bases line up with TRBD1. The length of the CDR3 is 16 residues. V dropped 6 bases and J dropped 4; count of bases not matched to a gene: 17. Per the germline V gene, CDR1 is DFQATT and CDR2 is SNEGSKA (reference sequence). CDR3 nucleotide sequence: TGCAGTGCCACGACAGGGCTTGTCCGCTTCCCCTATGGCTACACCTTC. This sequence encodes CSATTGLVRFPYGYTF.

This clonotype was seen repeatedly, ten times or more. V is TRBV6-6 and J is TRBJ1-5, with unresolved D. The V and J ends lost 6 bases and 4 bases respectively, with 7 bases between them. The CDR3 runs to 12 residues. Per the germline V gene, CDR1 is MNHNY and CDR2 is SVGAGI (reference sequence). CDR3 residues: CASSLRNQPQHF. CDR3 bases: TGTGCCAGCAGCCTTCGTAATCAGCCCCAGCATTTT.

This clonotype was seen at least ten times. The gene calls are TRBV28 and TRBJ1-5; D uncertain. V gave up 5 bases and J gave up 6 bases, with 14 bases separating them. The CDR3 covers 14 residues. Germline CDR1 MDHEN, CDR2 SYDVKM. Here the CDR3 reads CASSQPVFTQPQHF. The CDR3 DNA reads as TGTGCCAGCAGTCAGCCAGTTTTTACTCAGCCCCAGCATTTT.

This clonotype has a count of ten or more. The rearrangement links TRBV4-3 to TRBJ1-3; TRBD1 is a possible D gene (5 bases). CDR3 size: 17 residues. Between the trimmed V and J ends, which lost 0 bases and 0 bases, there was a span of 12 bases. The germline V gene has CDR1 LGHNA and CDR2 YSLEER. CDR3 region: CASSQDLRGTSGNTIYF. As DNA, the CDR3 is TGCGCCAGCAGCCAAGATTTAAGGGGAACCTCTGGAAACACCATATATTTT.

The sample holds many counts of this clonotype. The V gene is TRBV12-3 or TRBV12-4, the J gene TRBJ2-2, with 16 bases matching TRBD2. There are 21 residues in the CDR3. V lost 5 bases, J lost 0 bases, and 12 bases stayed unmatched. The DNA for the CDR3 is TGTGCCAGCAGTCGCACCCCCGGGACTAGCGGGGGGGTTACGAACACCGGGGAGCTGTTTTTT. As protein: CASSRTPGTSGGVTNTGELFF.

This clonotype was recorded at least ten times. The chain employs TRBV6-6 and TRBJ2-7; 9 positions match TRBD1. The CDR3 runs to 14 residues. Germline loops: CDR1 MNHNY, CDR2 SVGAGI (reference sequence). Trimming took 5 bases from V and 4 from J; bases not matched to a gene: 6. The CDR3: CASSRGTGSYEQYF. CDR3 nucleotides: TGTGCCAGCAGTAGGGGGACAGGGAGTTACGAGCAGTACTTC.

At least ten counts were recorded for this clonotype. This sequence joins TRBV5-1 and TRBJ2-2; possibly TRBD1 for D (9 bases). CDR3 length: 17 residues. V was pared by 0 bases and J by 2 bases, with 14 bases between. Germline CDR1 reads SGHRS; CDR2 reads YFSETQ. In DNA form, the CDR3 reads TGCGCCAGCAGCTTGGTAGCGGGACAGGGTAACACCGGGGAGCTGTTTTTT. Amino acid sequence: CASSLVAGQGNTGELFF.

This clonotype was seen more than once but under ten times. The gene calls are TRBV5-6 and TRBJ2-3, with a possible D match to TRBD1 (5 bases). The germline CDR1 and CDR2 sequences are SGHDT and YYEEEE. V lost 9 bases and J lost 0, with 14 bases in between. CDR3 length equals 14 residues. CDR3 sequence reads: CATKGATSTDTQYF. In nucleotides, the CDR3 is TGTGCCACCAAAGGGGCAACTAGCACAGATACGCAGTATTTT.

This clonotype was seen repeatedly, ten times or more. The V gene is TRBV4-2, the J gene TRBJ2-3; 8 nucleotides align to TRBD2. CDR3 length: 13 residues. Germline CDR1 LGHNA, CDR2 YNFKEQ. The V gene end was trimmed by 8 bases and the J gene end by 2 bases; junction bases not matched to a gene: 3. The CDR3 sequence is CASGAGVTDTQYF. The DNA for the CDR3 is TGTGCCAGCGGAGCGGGGGTCACAGATACGCAGTATTTT.

In its sample, this clonotype was seen many times. The chain links TRBV14 to TRBJ1-1; no reliable D call. Trimming stripped 4 bases from V and 0 bases from J, with 6 bases between. This CDR3 comprises 13 residues. Germline loops: CDR1 SGHDN, CDR2 FVKESK. This CDR3 reads CASSRLLNTEAFF. The CDR3 DNA follows: TGTGCCAGCAGCCGACTCCTGAACACTGAAGCTTTCTTT.

There are many counts of this clonotype. This rearrangement joins TRBV14 to TRBJ2-1, with 8 nucleotides matching TRBD1. The CDR3 extends over 13 amino acids. J gave up 14 bases and V 2 bases, and 8 bases lay outside the gene matches. The germline gives CDR1 SGHDN, CDR2 FVKESK. The DNA for the CDR3 is TGTGCCAGCAGCCAATCCAGGACAGGGTTGGAGTTCTTC. Translating it yields CASSQSRTGLEFF.

The chain employs TRBV19 and TRBJ2-7, with 7 bases identical to TRBD1. CDR3 length equals 14 residues. The V gene's germline CDR1 is LNHDA and CDR2 SQIVND (reference sequence). V lost 5 bases to trimming and J lost 0 bases; unmatched junction nucleotides: 4. The CDR3 region has the DNA TGTGCCAGTAGTCGACAGGGATACTCCTACGAGCAGTACTTC. Residues: CASSRQGYSYEQYF.

This clonotype was observed at least ten times. For the CDR3, the DNA is TGCGCCAGCAGCTTGGCAGGGAGGGACAGGGGGTACTACAATGAGCAGTTCTTC. As protein: CASSLAGRDRGYYNEQFF. The J gene is TRBJ2-1, the V gene TRBV5-1; 11 nucleotides match TRBD1. With V trimmed by 0 bases and J by 3 bases, 8 bases remained unmatched. The CDR3 spans 18 residues. Germline V CDR1 and CDR2: SGHRS, YFSETQ.

Ten or more counts support this clonotype. This chain connects TRBV11-2 to TRBJ1-1; no reliable D call. The germline CDR1 and CDR2 sequences are SGHAT and FQNNGV. This CDR3 has 13 amino acids. V lost 1 base and J lost 4, with 7 bases in between. The CDR3 DNA follows: TGTGCCAGCAGCTTAGTGGAGGGCACTGAAGCTTTCTTT. Protein sequence: CASSLVEGTEAFF.

This clonotype showed up just a few times. The chain combines TRBV19 with TRBJ2-1; TRBD2 might be the D (6 bases). Trimming stripped 2 bases from V and 9 bases from J, with 11 bases between. The CDR3 totals 13 residues. Germline CDR1 LNHDA, CDR2 SQIVND (reference sequence). The CDR3 nucleotides are TGTGCCAGTAGTATAATCGGGGGAGGTGAGCAGTTCTTC. This gives the protein CASSIIGGGEQFF.

This clonotype was observed at least ten times. The chain combines TRBV7-6 with TRBJ2-7; D gene unclear. Germline CDR1 is SGHVS and CDR2 is FNYEAQ. This CDR3 contains 14 residues. The V end was cut by 2 bases, the J end by 0 bases, with 8 bases between. The CDR3 DNA reads as TGTGCCAGCAGCTTAACAGAAGCCTCCTACGAGCAGTACTTC. This encodes CASSLTEASYEQYF.

This clonotype was counted a few times. This chain connects TRBV29-1 to TRBJ2-7; no firm D call. The CDR3 is 14 residues long. The V end lost 4 bases, the J end lost 4 bases, and 17 bases lay between the germline ends. Germline-derived CDR1 and CDR2 are SQVTM and ANQGSEA. CDR3 sequence (DNA): TGCAGCGTTGTGGCCCAGAACCGCCGGTACGAGCAGTACTTC. Residues: CSVVAQNRRYEQYF.

This clonotype was found a few times. V usage is TRBV29-1 and J usage is TRBJ2-1; possible D gene TRBD2, 5 bases. V gave up 6 bases and J gave up 0 bases, with 9 bases separating them. In germline, CDR1 is SQVTM, CDR2 ANQGSEA. This CDR3 comprises 13 residues. CDR3 residues: CSVAESSYNEQFF. CDR3 sequence (DNA): TGCAGCGTAGCGGAAAGCTCCTACAATGAGCAGTTCTTC.

This clonotype was recorded at least ten times. The chain links TRBV5-6 to TRBJ2-7, with no clear D. V lost 2 bases to trimming and J lost 0 bases, with 9 bases between them. Per germline, CDR1 SGHDT and CDR2 YYEEEE. The CDR3 runs 14 residues. The CDR3 nucleotides are TGTGCCAGCAGCTTACCCGCGAGCTCCTACGAGCAGTACTTC. This codes for CASSLPASSYEQYF.

This clonotype was picked up many times. In nucleotides, the CDR3 is TGTGCCAGCAGCCAAGATATTGAGGGGGAAGCTTTCTTT. Amino acids: CASSQDIEGEAFF. The chain is built from TRBV14 and TRBJ1-1; D is perhaps TRBD1 (5 bases). V was shortened by 0 bases and J by 8 bases, with 10 bases between the two germline ends. This CDR3 spans 13 amino acids. Germline CDR1 is SGHDN and CDR2 is FVKESK.

This clonotype rates as medium-sized. The chain has TRBV7-9 and TRBJ1-1; D is unresolved. Trimming removed 1 base at V and 0 bases at J, with 6 bases between. CDR3 size: 14 residues. Germline CDR1 SEHNR, CDR2 FQNEAQ (reference sequence). In DNA, the CDR3 is TGTGCCAGCAGCTTAGTTGGGGTGAACACTGAAGCTTTCTTT. This codes for CASSLVGVNTEAFF.

The CDR3 sequence: CASSPGGEETQYF. CDR3 nucleotide sequence: TGTGCCAGTAGTCCTGGGGGAGAAGAGACCCAGTACTTC. The chain uses TRBV19 and TRBJ2-5; possibly TRBD1 or TRBD2 for D (5 bases each). The ends were cut back, 5 bases at V and 3 bases at J, with 10 bases in the middle. Germline values: CDR1 LNHDA, CDR2 SQIVND (reference sequence). The CDR3 contains 13 residues.

This clonotype occurred many times. V gene TRBV7-9 combines with J gene TRBJ2-1, with D uncertain. The CDR3 contains 16 residues. V was cut by 1 base and J by 0 bases, with 10 bases left in between. Per the germline V gene, CDR1 is SEHNR and CDR2 is FQNEAQ (reference sequence). The CDR3 nucleotides are TGTGCCAGCAGCTTAGTCATCGGTACCTCCTACAATGAGCAGTTCTTC. This translates into CASSLVIGTSYNEQFF.

This clonotype was recorded a few times. This rearrangement joins TRBV10-3 to TRBJ1-2; 8 bases map to TRBD1. J lost 10 bases, V lost 6 bases, and 7 bases had no gene match. Germline-derived CDR1 and CDR2 are ENHRY and SYGVKD. CDR3 length equals 12 residues. The chain's CDR3 is CAISGTGTLYTF. CDR3 nucleotides: TGTGCCATCAGCGGGACAGGAACTCTCTACACCTTC.

This clonotype appeared many times. The chain has TRBV20-1 and TRBJ2-7, with D tentatively TRBD1 (5 bases). Trimming cost V 1 base and J 4 bases, with 5 bases left between them. The CDR3 is 11 residues long. Germline CDR1 is DFQATT and CDR2 is SNEGSKA (reference sequence). The CDR3 is CSARAGYEQYF. CDR3 coding DNA: TGCAGTGCTAGAGCAGGGTACGAGCAGTACTTC.

This clonotype was found many times. V and J are TRBV20-1 and TRBJ2-1; tentatively, D is TRBD1 (6 bases). Trimming shortened V by 3 bases and J by 3 bases, and 12 bases separated the two germline ends. Germline-derived CDR1 and CDR2 are DFQATT and SNEGSKA (reference sequence). The CDR3 runs to 14 residues. CDR3 in amino acids: CSASRDTVYNEQFF. CDR3 bases: TGCAGTGCTAGTCGGGACACCGTCTACAATGAGCAGTTCTTC.

This clonotype came up many times. The chain carries TRBV3-1 and TRBJ1-1; D gene uncertain. Germline V lookup: CDR1 LGHDT, CDR2 YNNKEL (reference sequence). The CDR3 has 14 amino acids. Trimming cost V 2 bases and J 0 bases, with 7 bases left between them. DNA for the CDR3: TGTGCCAGCAGCCAACAGTCAGTGAACACTGAAGCTTTCTTT. It encodes CASSQQSVNTEAFF.

This clonotype was found a few times. The chain employs TRBV7-2 and TRBJ1-1; D uncertain. CDR1 is SGHTA, CDR2 FQGNSA, per germline. V was pared by 4 bases and J by 7 bases, with 16 bases between. The CDR3 runs to 14 residues. The CDR3 here is CASSSRGGVVEAFF. CDR3 in DNA: TGTGCCAGCAGCTCCCGTGGCGGGGTCGTTGAAGCTTTCTTT.

This clonotype was observed at least ten times. The V and J genes are TRBV18 and TRBJ1-2; maybe TRBD1 (6 bases). Between the trimmed V and J ends, which lost 2 bases and 4 bases, there was a span of 11 bases. This CDR3 has 14 residues. From germline, CDR1 is KGHSH and CDR2 LQKENI. CDR3 bases: TGTGCCAGCTCACCAGGGACAAATACCTATGGCTACACCTTC. Its translation: CASSPGTNTYGYTF.

There are many counts of this clonotype. The chain combines TRBV4-1 with TRBJ2-1; possibly TRBD1 for D (6 bases). CDR3 length: 19 amino acids. The V and J ends lost 0 bases and 8 bases respectively, with 26 bases between them. Germline-derived CDR1 and CDR2 are MGHRA and YSYEKL. CDR3 in amino acids: CASSQDPTEDSVSRDEQFF. As DNA, the CDR3 is TGCGCCAGCAGCCAAGATCCCACGGAGGACAGCGTATCTCGGGATGAGCAGTTCTTC.

This clonotype is labeled as medium-sized. This chain links TRBV7-2 with TRBJ2-5; D remains ambiguous. The germline V gene encodes CDR1 SGHTA and CDR2 FQGNSA. With 5 bases removed from V and 4 bases from J, the gap between germline ends came to 8 bases. The CDR3 contains 12 residues. The DNA for the CDR3 is TGTGCCAGCAGCCCTGCACGAGAGACCCAGTACTTC. Its protein product is CASSPARETQYF.

Many counts were recorded for this clonotype. DNA for the CDR3: TGTGCCAGCACCCCCGGACTTCCGAACACCGGGGAGCTGTTTTTT. Its translation is CASTPGLPNTGELFF. The rearrangement uses TRBV6-2 or TRBV6-3 and TRBJ2-2, with a tentative D call TRBD2 (5 bases). The germline V gene has CDR1 MNHEY and CDR2 SVGEGT. V gave up 7 bases and J gave up 0 bases, with 12 bases separating them. This CDR3 is 15 amino acids long.